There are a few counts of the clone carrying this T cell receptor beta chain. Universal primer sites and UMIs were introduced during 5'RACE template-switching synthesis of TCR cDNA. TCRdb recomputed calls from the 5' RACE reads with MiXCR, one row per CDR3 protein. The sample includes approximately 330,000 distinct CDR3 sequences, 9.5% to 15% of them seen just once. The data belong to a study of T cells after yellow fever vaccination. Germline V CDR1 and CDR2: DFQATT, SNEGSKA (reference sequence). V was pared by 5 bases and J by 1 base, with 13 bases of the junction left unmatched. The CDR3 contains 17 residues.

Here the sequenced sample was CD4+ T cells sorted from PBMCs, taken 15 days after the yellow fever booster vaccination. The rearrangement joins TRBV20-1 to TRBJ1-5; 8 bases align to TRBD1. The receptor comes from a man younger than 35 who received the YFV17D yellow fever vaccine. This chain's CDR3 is CSAVPGQVFTSNQPQHF. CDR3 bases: TGCAGTGCTGTACCGGGACAGGTTTTCACGAGCAATCAGCCCCAGCATTTT.